One and the same sample provided the 17 T cell receptor beta chains below, sequenced in a study of Graves' ophthalmopathy and Graves' hyperthyroidism. The study amplified TCR beta CDR3 regions using RNA transcripts. HTBI primers were used in a first-round RT-PCR, which preceded a second-round multiplex PCR. MiXCR, applied by TCRdb to the multiplex PCR reads, yields one record per CDR3 protein. The sample holds under 800,000 distinct CDR3 sequences, 22% seen once. The sequenced sample was peripheral blood. These receptors originate from a young woman with stable Graves' hyperthyroidism. Some clones in this sample may be carry-over from other donors' samples.

V and J are TRBV7-2 and TRBJ2-7; 11 nucleotides match TRBD2. In germline, CDR1 is SGHTA, CDR2 FQGNSA. The CDR3 extends over 15 amino acids. V dropped 6 bases and J dropped 1; count of bases not matched to a gene: 5. The CDR3 here is CASRQLAGGSYEQYF. CDR3 coding DNA: TGTGCCAGCAGACAGCTAGCGGGGGGTTCCTACGAGCAGTACTTC.

This clonotype was detected once. This CDR3 is CASTTTGSYGYTF. CDR3 bases: TGTGCCAGCACCACAACAGGGAGCTATGGCTACACCTTC. This chain connects TRBV2 to TRBJ1-2, with a tentative D call TRBD1 (6 bases). Germline-derived CDR1 and CDR2 are SNHLY and FYNNEI. The V end lost 7 bases, the J end lost 4 bases, and 13 bases lay between the germline ends. The CDR3 covers 13 residues.

Worth noting for this clonotype: A junction end diverges from the germline sequence, so it may reflect a read error. The CDR3 DNA reads as TGTGCCAGCAGCTTGGGCTGGGGCACTGAAGCTTGCTTT. Its protein is CASSLGWGTEACF. J is TRBJ1-1 and V is TRBV7-7; maybe TRBD1 (5 bases). The CDR3 loop spans 13 amino acids. Germline V gene data show CDR1 as SSHAT and CDR2 as FNYEAQ (reference sequence).

The table lists this clonotype with a few counts. The V gene is TRBV7-2, the J gene TRBJ1-1, with D possibly TRBD1 on 5 matching bases. The germline gives CDR1 SGHTA, CDR2 FQGNSA. CDR3 size: 15 residues. V shed 5 bases and J shed 6 bases, with 19 bases lying between them. The CDR3 protein is CASSLLRGAGAEAFF. The CDR3 DNA follows: TGTGCCAGCAGCCTACTGAGGGGCGCGGGCGCTGAAGCTTTCTTT.

V gene TRBV3-1 combines with J gene TRBJ1-2; D uncertain. There are 15 residues in the CDR3. CDR1 is LGHDT and CDR2 is YNNKEL in the germline V gene (reference sequence). The V gene lost 2 bases and the J gene lost 3 bases, with 13 bases spanning the gap. Here the CDR3 reads CASSQHRETYYGYTF. The CDR3 DNA reads as TGTGCCAGCAGCCAACACAGAGAAACCTACTATGGCTACACCTTC.

The chain joins TRBV27 to TRBJ2-7, with TRBD1 matching 11 bases. CDR3 length equals 15 residues. J was trimmed by 3 bases and V by 5 bases; bases with no gene match: 6. CDR1 MNHEY and CDR2 SMNVEV come from the germline V gene (reference sequence). The CDR3 nucleotides are TGTGCCAGCAGTCCCCGGACAGGGGGCTTCTACGAGCAGTACTTC. Its translation: CASSPRTGGFYEQYF.

Many counts were recorded for this clonotype. This chain uses TRBV12-3 or TRBV12-4 with TRBJ1-5; no clear D. Trimming removed 5 bases at V and 7 bases at J, with 18 bases between. CDR3 length: 15 amino acids. CDR3 DNA: TGTGCCAGCAGTCCTCATGACCCGGGGTACCAGCCCCAGCATTTT. This sequence encodes CASSPHDPGYQPQHF.

This clonotype came up many times. This sequence joins TRBV11-2 and TRBJ1-3; 9 positions match TRBD1. Germline V gene sequence: CDR1 SGHAT, CDR2 FQNNGV. Trimming removed 5 bases from V and 1 base from J; junction bases left unmatched: 9. The CDR3 is 17 residues long. The CDR3 protein is CASSGDRVSISGNTIYF. The CDR3 region has the DNA TGTGCCAGCAGCGGGGACAGGGTTTCTATTTCTGGAAACACCATATATTTT.

V usage is TRBV5-1 and J usage is TRBJ2-2; D perhaps matches TRBD1 (6 bases). The germline V gene encodes CDR1 SGHRS and CDR2 YFSETQ. CDR3 length: 13 residues. Trimming cost V 6 bases and J 5 bases, with 11 bases left between them. In DNA form, the CDR3 reads TGCGCCAGCACCGAACAGGGAACCGGGGAGCTGTTTTTT. It translates to CASTEQGTGELFF.

This clonotype has a count of ten or more. V usage is TRBV10-3 and J usage is TRBJ1-2, with 7 bases matching TRBD1. Per the germline V gene, CDR1 is ENHRY and CDR2 is SYGVKD. This CDR3 contains 12 residues. The V and J ends lost 4 bases and 7 bases, in that order; junction bases with no gene match: 3. The CDR3 sequence: CAISADRVGYTF. CDR3 nucleotides: TGTGCCATCAGTGCCGACAGGGTTGGCTACACCTTC.

This clonotype was found many times. The chain links TRBV20-1 to TRBJ2-5, with D perhaps given as TRBD1 or TRBD2 (5 bases each). The CDR3 extends over 12 amino acids. The germline gives CDR1 DFQATT, CDR2 SNEGSKA (reference sequence). The germline V and J ends were trimmed by 5 bases and 3 bases, with 10 bases remaining between them. CDR3 DNA sequence: TGCAGTGCTGCCGGGACCGAAGAGACCCAGTACTTC. This gives the protein CSAAGTEETQYF.

This clonotype was picked up many times. As DNA, the CDR3 is TGTGCCAGCAGTGAGTGGTCGCAAGGCGGCGAGCAGTACTTC. It translates to CASSEWSQGGEQYF. This chain joins TRBV2 and TRBJ2-7; D unclear. The CDR3 is 14 residues long. The germline V and J ends were trimmed by 3 bases and 6 bases, with 15 bases remaining between them. The germline CDR1 and CDR2 sequences are SNHLY and FYNNEI. Filled out from reference TRBV2 and TRBJ2-7, the complete variable domain reads EPEVTQTPSHQVTQMGQEVILRCVPISNHLYFYWYRQILGQKVEFLVSFYNNEISEKSEIFDDQFSVERPDGSNFTLKIRSTKLEDSAMYFCASSEWSQGGEQYFGPGTRLTVT.

Many counts were recorded for this clonotype. The chain has TRBV12-3 or TRBV12-4 and TRBJ1-1, with D perhaps matching TRBD1 (6 bases). CDR3 length: 14 amino acids. The V end lost 5 bases, the J end lost 1 base, and 11 bases lay between the germline ends. CDR3 region: CASSAETGNTEAFF. The CDR3 region has the DNA TGTGCCAGCAGTGCCGAGACAGGGAACACTGAAGCTTTCTTT.

This clonotype has a count of ten or more. The chain employs TRBV10-3 and TRBJ1-2, with D maybe TRBD1 (6 bases). Trimming took 2 bases from V and 0 from J, leaving 19 bases between them. The germline gives CDR1 ENHRY, CDR2 SYGVKD. This CDR3 spans 18 amino acids. Here the CDR3 reads CAISEPEGWDKTNYGYTF. CDR3 DNA: TGTGCCATCAGTGAGCCTGAAGGTTGGGACAAGACTAACTATGGCTACACCTTC.

This clonotype was seen ten or more times. The chain uses TRBV6-1 and TRBJ1-2; D uncertain. CDR3 length: 15 residues. Looked up from germline, CDR1 is MNHNS and CDR2 is SASEGT. The CDR3 DNA reads TGTGCTAGTACCGGAGGGTCCTGGTCTATCTATGGCTACACCTTC. Its protein is CASTGGSWSIYGYTF.

A note on this clonotype: A read error may explain this, as a much larger clone is one base away. The CDR3 does not close with the conserved phenylalanine or tryptophan, likely indicating a read error. The J gene is TRBJ1-6, the V gene TRBV4-1; D is ambiguous. Germline V lookup: CDR1 MGHRA, CDR2 YSYEKL. The CDR3 totals 15 residues. Trimming removed 3 bases at V and 6 bases at J, with 12 bases between. The DNA for the CDR3 is TGCGCCAGCAGCCACGCCAGGCTCTCTAATTCACCCCTCCACCTT. It codes for CASSHARLSNSPLHL.

The chain carries TRBV6-1 and TRBJ2-4; 7 nucleotides align to TRBD1. The CDR3 is 15 amino acids. The germline CDR1 and CDR2 sequences are MNHNS and SASEGT. Trimming removed 5 bases from V and 2 bases from J; junction bases left unmatched: 6. The CDR3 sequence: CASSRQGDTKNIQYF. CDR3 nucleotide sequence: TGTGCCAGCAGTCGACAGGGTGATACCAAAAACATTCAGTACTTC.